Below, 22 T cell receptor beta chains from the same sample are listed, as sequenced in a study of T cells after posttransplantation cyclophosphamide. The table came from immunoSEQ multiplex PCR; TCRdb's copy has only in-frame clones and leaves some out. The sample carries approximately 21,000 clones, roughly 98% recorded once. The sample taken for sequencing was naive CD8+ T cells sorted from PBMCs. Receptors originate from a man aged 35-49 years in good health, CMV-negative, and a related stem cell transplant donor.

V is TRBV4-2 and J is TRBJ2-1, with D possibly TRBD2 on 6 matching bases. This CDR3 spans 15 amino acids. Trimming cost V 3 bases and J 4 bases, with 13 bases left between them. The germline gives CDR1 LGHNA, CDR2 YNFKEQ. The DNA of the CDR3 is TGTGCCAGCAGCCAGTCGAGCGGGCGTTACAATGAGCAGTTCTTC. It encodes CASSQSSGRYNEQFF.

J is TRBJ2-1 and V is TRBV4-2; 9 positions agree with TRBD2. V was pared by 5 bases and J by 6 bases, with 14 bases of the junction left unmatched. The germline V gene has CDR1 LGHNA and CDR2 YNFKEQ. This CDR3 region has 17 residues. CDR3 nucleotides: TGTGCCAGCAGCAGGGAGGTAATGGCGGGAGGGCGCAATGAGCAGTTCTTC. It yields the protein CASSREVMAGGRNEQFF.

The V call is TRBV7-9, the J call TRBJ2-6; D is perhaps TRBD2 (6 bases). The CDR3 has 14 amino acids. Germline-derived CDR1 and CDR2 are SEHNR and FQNEAQ (reference sequence). V was pared by 7 bases and J by 0 bases, with 7 bases between. The CDR3 region is CASTGDSGANVLTF. The CDR3 DNA reads TGTGCCAGCACGGGGGACTCTGGGGCCAACGTCCTGACTTTC.

The gene calls are TRBV27 and TRBJ2-7; TRBD1 matches 7 bases. Germline CDR1 and CDR2: MNHEY and SMNVEV (reference sequence). This CDR3 is 15 amino acids long. Trimming cost V 2 bases and J 3 bases; bases outside gene matches: 7. The CDR3 loop is CASSLQGVPSYEQYF. CDR3 nucleotide sequence: TGTGCCAGCAGTTTACAGGGGGTCCCCAGCTACGAGCAGTACTTC.

In the case of this clone: The same CDR3 also results from other DNA sequences found in this sample. V is TRBV2 and J is TRBJ1-1; no definite D call. Germline assignment: CDR1 SNHLY and CDR2 FYNNEI. Trimming shortened V by 6 bases and J by 11 bases, and 25 bases separated the two germline ends. This CDR3 has 15 residues. DNA of the CDR3: TGTGCCAGCAGGGGTACGGGGTTTATAGTAGTCGCGGCTTTCTTT. Translation: CASRGTGFIVVAAFF.

The count of this clone is one. The gene calls are TRBV15 and TRBJ2-3, with 9 positions matching TRBD2. The germline CDR1 and CDR2 sequences are LNHNV and YYDKDF (reference sequence). There are 17 residues in the CDR3. The ends lost 2 bases at V and 0 bases at J; junction bases unmatched: 6. The CDR3 DNA follows: TGTGCCACCAGCAGACTAGCGGGGCTCCTTAGCACAGATACGCAGTATTTT. The encoded protein is CATSRLAGLLSTDTQYF.

The chain has TRBV7-3 and TRBJ2-7; D is perhaps TRBD1 (6 bases). V lost 5 bases and J lost 1, with 9 bases in between. The CDR3 spans 13 residues. CDR1 is SGHTA, CDR2 FQGTGA, per germline. The CDR3 sequence is CASSVDSSYEQYF. In DNA form, the CDR3 reads TGTGCCAGCAGCGTGGACAGTTCCTACGAGCAGTACTTC.

V is TRBV6-5 and J is TRBJ2-1, with TRBD2 as a possible D gene (7 bases). Germline assignment: CDR1 MNHEY and CDR2 SVGAGI. The CDR3 loop spans 15 amino acids. Trimming pared 6 bases from V and 0 bases from J, leaving 12 bases between. Here the CDR3 DNA reads TGTGCCAGCAGCCGGGGGGCAAGCTCCTACAATGAGCAGTTCTTC. It encodes CASSRGASSYNEQFF.

V is TRBV2 and J is TRBJ1-1; D ambiguous. Trimming left V 9 bases short and J 1 base short, with 15 bases between. CDR1 is SNHLY and CDR2 is FYNNEI in the germline V gene. The CDR3 covers 14 residues. The CDR3 sequence: CARVSRETNTEAFF. DNA of the CDR3: TGTGCCAGGGTCTCTAGGGAGACGAACACTGAAGCTTTCTTT. Complete variable domain (other parts from reference TRBV2 and TRBJ1-1): EPEVTQTPSHQVTQMGQEVILRCVPISNHLYFYWYRQILGQKVEFLVSFYNNEISEKSEIFDDQFSVERPDGSNFTLKIRSTKLEDSAMYFCARVSRETNTEAFFGQGTRLTVV.

The count of this clone is one. The chain combines TRBV5-4 with TRBJ2-3, with 7 bases fitting TRBD2. The V gene end was trimmed by 4 bases and the J gene end by 2 bases; junction bases not matched to a gene: 10. CDR3 length equals 16 residues. Germline V gene lookup returns CDR1 SGHNT and CDR2 YYREEE (reference sequence). The CDR3 is CASSRGEGVDTDTQYF. The CDR3 bases are TGTGCCAGCAGCCGGGGGGAAGGGGTGGACACAGATACGCAGTATTTT.

The rearrangement links TRBV9 to TRBJ2-7, with 7 bases that match TRBD2. Germline V gene sequence: CDR1 SGDLS, CDR2 YYNGEE. The CDR3 consists of 15 residues. V lost 0 bases, J lost 3 bases, and 6 bases stayed unmatched. The CDR3 DNA follows: TGTGCCAGCAGCGTAGGGGGGGGAGTGAGCTACGAGCAGTACTTC. It yields the protein CASSVGGGVSYEQYF.

This clone appeared a single time. The chain couples TRBV6-4 to TRBJ2-5; TRBD2 might be the D (5 bases). From germline, CDR1 is MRHNA and CDR2 SNTAGT. CDR3 length: 13 amino acids. V gave up 0 bases and J gave up 5 bases, with 7 bases separating them. CDR3 loop: CASSDSGGETQYF. DNA for the CDR3: TGTGCCAGCAGTGACTCGGGCGGGGAGACCCAGTACTTC.

The chain has TRBV6-1 and TRBJ2-3; 8 bases map to TRBD2. Germline CDR1 is MNHNS and CDR2 is SASEGT. The length of the CDR3 is 15 residues. J gave up 3 bases and V 1 base, and 3 bases lay outside the gene matches. CDR3 coding DNA: TGTGCCAGCAGTGAAGAACTAGCGGTAACAGATACGCAGTATTTT. It is translated as CASSEELAVTDTQYF.

The V call is TRBV7-6, the J call TRBJ2-5; 8 nucleotides line up with TRBD1. The CDR3 is 16 amino acids. Germline lookup yields CDR1 SGHVS and CDR2 FNYEAQ. V dropped 5 bases and J dropped 2; count of bases not matched to a gene: 10. Here the CDR3 reads CASSPRQGSGQETQYF. Here the CDR3 DNA reads TGTGCCAGCAGCCCAAGACAGGGGTCAGGGCAAGAGACCCAGTACTTC.

The rearrangement joins TRBV7-2 to TRBJ2-3; 7 bases line up with TRBD2. The length of the CDR3 is 15 residues. From germline, CDR1 is SGHTA and CDR2 FQGNSA. V shed 0 bases, J shed 4 bases, and the junction held 4 bases outside the gene matches. The CDR3 DNA reads as TGTGCCAGCAGCTTAGCAGCTGGGGGGGCAGATACGCAGTATTTT. Protein: CASSLAAGGADTQYF.

The chain recombines TRBV27 with TRBJ1-5; possibly TRBD1 for D (6 bases). With 6 bases removed from V and 0 bases from J, the gap between germline ends came to 18 bases. This CDR3 is 17 amino acids long. In germline, CDR1 is MNHEY, CDR2 SMNVEV (reference sequence). CDR3 in amino acids: CASSQMPGDYSNQPQHF. The CDR3 nucleotides are TGTGCCAGCAGCCAGATGCCAGGGGACTATAGCAATCAGCCCCAGCATTTT.

The J gene is TRBJ1-1, the V gene TRBV19, with 8 nucleotides matching TRBD1. CDR1 and CDR2 from the germline V gene are LNHDA and SQIVND (reference sequence). The CDR3 totals 21 residues. V gave up 4 bases and J gave up 4 bases; unmatched junction bases: 26. Here the CDR3 reads CASSNPTTVRQGMERSTEAFF. In DNA form, the CDR3 reads TGTGCCAGTAGTAACCCCACCACCGTGAGACAGGGGATGGAAAGGAGCACTGAAGCTTTCTTT.

This chain connects TRBV7-9 to TRBJ2-7; a weak D match, TRBD1 (5 bases). The ends were cut back, 2 bases at V and 3 bases at J, with 11 bases in the middle. The length of the CDR3 is 14 residues. The V gene's germline CDR1 is SEHNR and CDR2 FQNEAQ (reference sequence). The CDR3 DNA follows: TGTGCCAGCAGCTTAACTGGGGCAATCTACGAGCAGTACTTC. This codes for CASSLTGAIYEQYF.

The chain employs TRBV5-8 and TRBJ1-2, with D maybe TRBD1 (6 bases). This CDR3 has 17 residues. CDR1 SGHTS and CDR2 YDEGEE come from the germline V gene. The V gene lost 1 base and the J gene lost 0 bases, with 16 bases spanning the gap. As DNA, the CDR3 is TGTGCCAGCAGCTTGACCTGGACAGACCTTGCTAACTATGGCTACACCTTC. Its protein product is CASSLTWTDLANYGYTF.

The chain combines TRBV28 with TRBJ2-1, with 13 positions matching TRBD2. V trimming: 3 bases; J trimming: 0 bases; junction bases outside the gene matches: 8. This CDR3 has 19 residues. Germline lookup yields CDR1 MDHEN and CDR2 SYDVKM. The CDR3 DNA reads as TGTGCCAGCAGTTTTGCAGGGGGGACTAGCGGGATCTCCTACAATGAGCAGTTCTTC. Encoded protein: CASSFAGGTSGISYNEQFF.

The chain links TRBV13 to TRBJ2-1; weak D call: TRBD1 (5 bases). Germline V gene sequence: CDR1 PRHDT, CDR2 FYEKMQ (reference sequence). Trimming took off 5 bases at V and 5 bases at J, with 10 bases between the two ends. The CDR3 is made up of 13 amino acids. As DNA, the CDR3 is TGTGCCAGCAGCGTTGACAGTAACAATGAGCAGTTCTTC. Its protein product is CASSVDSNNEQFF.

The V call is TRBV7-9, the J call TRBJ2-1; 10 bases line up with TRBD2. The germline CDR1 and CDR2 sequences are SEHNR and FQNEAQ (reference sequence). V shed 2 bases and J 3 bases; nucleotides not matched to a gene: 4. The CDR3 spans 16 residues. The CDR3 nucleotides are TGTGCCAGCAGCTTATTAGCGGGAGGCAGCTACAATGAGCAGTTCTTC. Translated, it gives CASSLLAGGSYNEQFF.